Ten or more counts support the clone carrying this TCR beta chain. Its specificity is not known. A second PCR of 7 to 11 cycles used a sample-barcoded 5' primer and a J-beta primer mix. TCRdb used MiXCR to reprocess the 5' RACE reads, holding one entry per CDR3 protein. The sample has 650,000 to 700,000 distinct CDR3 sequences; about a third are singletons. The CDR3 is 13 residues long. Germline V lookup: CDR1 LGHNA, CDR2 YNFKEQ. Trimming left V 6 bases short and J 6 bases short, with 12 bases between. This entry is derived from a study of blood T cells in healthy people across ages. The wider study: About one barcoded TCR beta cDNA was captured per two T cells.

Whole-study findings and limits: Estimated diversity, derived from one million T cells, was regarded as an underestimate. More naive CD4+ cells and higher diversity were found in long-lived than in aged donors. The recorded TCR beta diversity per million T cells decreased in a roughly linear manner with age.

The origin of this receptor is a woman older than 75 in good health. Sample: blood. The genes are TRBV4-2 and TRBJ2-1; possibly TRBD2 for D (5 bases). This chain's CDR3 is CASREAARNEQFF. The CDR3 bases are TGTGCCAGCAGGGAGGCAGCTCGCAATGAGCAGTTCTTC.